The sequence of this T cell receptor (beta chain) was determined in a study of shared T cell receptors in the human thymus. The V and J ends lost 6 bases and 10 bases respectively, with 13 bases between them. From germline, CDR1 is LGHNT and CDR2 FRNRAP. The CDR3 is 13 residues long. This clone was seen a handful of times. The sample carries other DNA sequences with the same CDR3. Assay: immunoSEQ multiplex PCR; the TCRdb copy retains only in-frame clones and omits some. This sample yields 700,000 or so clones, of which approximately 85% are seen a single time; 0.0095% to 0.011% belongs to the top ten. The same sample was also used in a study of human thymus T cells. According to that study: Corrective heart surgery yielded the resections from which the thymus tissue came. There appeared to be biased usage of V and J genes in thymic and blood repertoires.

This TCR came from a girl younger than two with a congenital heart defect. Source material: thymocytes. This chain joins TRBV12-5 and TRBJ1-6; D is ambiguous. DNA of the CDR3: TGTGCTAGTGGCGACGGGTACAACTCACCCCTCCACTTT. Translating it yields CASGDGYNSPLHF. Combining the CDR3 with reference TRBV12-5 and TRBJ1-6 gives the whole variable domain DARVTQTPRHKVTEMGQEVTMRCQPILGHNTVFWYRQTMMQGLELLAYFRNRAPLDDSGMPKDRFSAEMPDATLATLKIQPSEPRDSAVYFCASGDGYNSPLHFGNGTRLTVT.